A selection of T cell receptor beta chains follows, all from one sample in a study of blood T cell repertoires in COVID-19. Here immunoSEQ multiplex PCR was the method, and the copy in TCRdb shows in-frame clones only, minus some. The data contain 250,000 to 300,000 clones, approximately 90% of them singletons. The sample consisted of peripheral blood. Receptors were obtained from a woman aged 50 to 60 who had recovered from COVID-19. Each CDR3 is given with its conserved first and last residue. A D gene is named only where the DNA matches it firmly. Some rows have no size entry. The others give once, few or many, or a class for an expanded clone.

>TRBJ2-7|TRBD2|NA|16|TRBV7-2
TGTGCCAGCACCCCCGGGGGAGCTCTAGCGGCCTACGAGCAGTACTTC
CASTPGGALAAYEQYF
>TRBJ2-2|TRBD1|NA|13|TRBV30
TGTGCCTGGACAGGGGGGAACACCGGGGAGCTGTTTTTT
CAWTGGNTGELFF
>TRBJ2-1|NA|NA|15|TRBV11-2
TGTGCCAGCAGCCGGGGACTCCAGCCCTACAATGAGCAGTTCTTC
CASSRGLQPYNEQFF
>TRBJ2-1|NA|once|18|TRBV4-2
TGTGCCAGCAGCGCTTTAGCCAGGGTTGTGGGCTCCTACAATGAGCAGTTCTTC
CASSALARVVGSYNEQFF
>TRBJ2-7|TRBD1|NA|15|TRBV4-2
TGTGCCAGCAGCCGGCCGGGACAGCCCTCCTACGAGCAGTACTTC
CASSRPGQPSYEQYF
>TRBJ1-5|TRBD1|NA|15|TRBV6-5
TGTGCCAGCAGAACCCGACAGGGAAGCAATCAGCCCCAGCATTTT
CASRTRQGSNQPQHF
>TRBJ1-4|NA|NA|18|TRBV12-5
TGTGCTAGTGGTTTGTCCCCCCATCGGGGTCGCCAAAATGAAAAACTGTTTTTT
CASGLSPHRGRQNEKLFF
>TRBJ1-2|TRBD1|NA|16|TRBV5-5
TGTGCCAGCAGCTTTACACCAACAGGGGCTAACTATGGCTACACCTTC
CASSFTPTGANYGYTF
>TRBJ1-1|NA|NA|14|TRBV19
TGTGCCAGTAGTATATGGCAGTTGAACACTGAAGCTTTCTTT
CASSIWQLNTEAFF
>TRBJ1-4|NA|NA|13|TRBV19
TGTGCCAGTAGCCGGGTCTGGAATGAAAAACTGTTTTTT
CASSRVWNEKLFF
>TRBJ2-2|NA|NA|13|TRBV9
TGTGCCAGCAGCGTAGGCCCGGAGTCGGAGCTGTTTTTT
CASSVGPESELFF
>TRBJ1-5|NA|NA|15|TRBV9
TGTGCCAGCAGCGTAGAGGGACACTCGAATCAGCCCCAGCATTTT
CASSVEGHSNQPQHF
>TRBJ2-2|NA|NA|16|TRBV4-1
TGCGCCAGCAGACCGCTGGCGGGATCCAACACCGGGGAGCTGTTTTTT
CASRPLAGSNTGELFF
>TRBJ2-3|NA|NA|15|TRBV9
TGTGCCAGCAGCGTAGTTGGGGCGGGGAGAGATACGCAGTATTTT
CASSVVGAGRDTQYF
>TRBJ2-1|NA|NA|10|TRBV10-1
TGCGCCAGCCCCCACGGTGAGCAGTTCTTC
CASPHGEQFF
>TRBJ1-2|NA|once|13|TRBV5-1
TGCGCCAGCAGGTCGGGGGTCGAGGGGGGCTACACCTTC
CASRSGVEGGYTF
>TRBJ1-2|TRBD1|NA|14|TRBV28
TGTGCCAGCAGTTCCGGGACAGGGAGGTATGGCTACACCTTC
CASSSGTGRYGYTF
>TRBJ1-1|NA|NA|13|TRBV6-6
TGTGCCACTGCGACAGATTTGAACACTGAAGCTTTCTTT
CATATDLNTEAFF
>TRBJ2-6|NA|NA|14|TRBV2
TGTGCCAGCTCCCGGGGTTTTGGGGCCAACGTCCTGACTTTC
CASSRGFGANVLTF
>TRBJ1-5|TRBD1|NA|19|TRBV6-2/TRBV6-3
TGTGCCAGCAGTTACCTACCCGGACAGGGACTACCTAGCAATCAGCCCCAGCATTTT
CASSYLPGQGLPSNQPQHF
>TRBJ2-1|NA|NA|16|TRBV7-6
TGTGCCAGCAGCCCTCCCCCGCAGGACGGGAGCAATGAGCAGTTCTTC
CASSPPPQDGSNEQFF
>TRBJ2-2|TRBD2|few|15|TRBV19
TGTGCCAGTAGTAATAGCGGGAGATGGACCGGGGAGCTGTTTTTT
CASSNSGRWTGELFF
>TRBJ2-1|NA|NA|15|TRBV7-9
TGTGCCAGCAGCTTAGGAGCTTTCTCCTACAATGAGCAGTTCTTC
CASSLGAFSYNEQFF
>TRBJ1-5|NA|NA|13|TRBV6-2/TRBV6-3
TGTGCCAGCAGTTACGGGCGCGATCAGCCCCAGCATTTT
CASSYGRDQPQHF
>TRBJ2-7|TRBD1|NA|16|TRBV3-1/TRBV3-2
TGTGCCAGCAGCCAAGATGCCTTCAGGGGGCTCTACGAGCAGTACTTC
CASSQDAFRGLYEQYF
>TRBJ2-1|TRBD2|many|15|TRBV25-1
TGTGCCAGCAGTGGACTAGCAACCTCCTACAATGAGCAGTTCTTC
CASSGLATSYNEQFF
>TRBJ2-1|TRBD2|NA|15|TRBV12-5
TGTGCTACCTCTAGCGGGGGTAGCTCCTACAATGAGCAGTTCTTC
CATSSGGSSYNEQFF
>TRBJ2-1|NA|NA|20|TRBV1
TGCACCAGCAGCCGGAAACGACTAGCGGGGCTTGATCTTCGAACCAATGAGCAGTTCTTC
CTSSRKRLAGLDLRTNEQFF
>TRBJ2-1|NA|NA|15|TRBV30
TGTGCCTGGAGTGTACCCAGCGGCTCCTACAATGAGCAGTTCTTC
CAWSVPSGSYNEQFF
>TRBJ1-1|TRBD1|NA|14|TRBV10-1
TGCGCCAGCGGACAGGGGGCGGTGAACACTGAAGCTTTCTTT
CASGQGAVNTEAFF
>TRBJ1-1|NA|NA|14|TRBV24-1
TGTGCCATCCCGCAAACCTATATGAACACTGAAGCTTTCTTT
CAIPQTYMNTEAFF
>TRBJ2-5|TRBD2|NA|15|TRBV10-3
TGTGCCATCAGTGAGGCCCTAGCGGGAGCAGAGACCCAGTACTTC
CAISEALAGAETQYF
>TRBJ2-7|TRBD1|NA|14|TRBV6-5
TGTGCCAGCAGTTACGACAGGGGGGAATACGAGCAGTACTTC
CASSYDRGEYEQYF
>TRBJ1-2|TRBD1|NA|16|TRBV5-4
TGTGCCAGCAGCTTGATCGGCAGGGGGTTGATCGGTGGCTACACCTTC
CASSLIGRGLIGGYTF
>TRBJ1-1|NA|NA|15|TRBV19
TGTGCCAGTAGTAGCTCGACAGTATCCGGCACTGAAGCTTTCTTT
CASSSSTVSGTEAFF
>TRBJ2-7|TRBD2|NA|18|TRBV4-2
TGTGCCAGCAGCCCATCACCCCTGACTAGCGGGGGGTATAACGAGCAGTACTTC
CASSPSPLTSGGYNEQYF
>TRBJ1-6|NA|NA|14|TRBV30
TGTGCCTGGAGCACCAGCTCCTATAATTCACCCCTCCACTTT
CAWSTSSYNSPLHF
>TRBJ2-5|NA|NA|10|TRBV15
TGTGCCACCTCCCCACTAGCCCCGTACTTC
CATSPLAPYF
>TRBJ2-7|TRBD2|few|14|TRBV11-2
TGTGCCAGCAGGCTAGCGGGAGCCGACTACGAGCAGTACTTC
CASRLAGADYEQYF
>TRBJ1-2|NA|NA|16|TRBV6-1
TGTGCCAGCAGTGAATATGTACCGGGAGCTAACTATGGCTACACCTTC
CASSEYVPGANYGYTF
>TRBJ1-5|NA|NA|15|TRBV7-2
TGTGCCAGCAGCTTAGTAACTGACTTCAATCAGCCCCAGCATTTT
CASSLVTDFNQPQHF